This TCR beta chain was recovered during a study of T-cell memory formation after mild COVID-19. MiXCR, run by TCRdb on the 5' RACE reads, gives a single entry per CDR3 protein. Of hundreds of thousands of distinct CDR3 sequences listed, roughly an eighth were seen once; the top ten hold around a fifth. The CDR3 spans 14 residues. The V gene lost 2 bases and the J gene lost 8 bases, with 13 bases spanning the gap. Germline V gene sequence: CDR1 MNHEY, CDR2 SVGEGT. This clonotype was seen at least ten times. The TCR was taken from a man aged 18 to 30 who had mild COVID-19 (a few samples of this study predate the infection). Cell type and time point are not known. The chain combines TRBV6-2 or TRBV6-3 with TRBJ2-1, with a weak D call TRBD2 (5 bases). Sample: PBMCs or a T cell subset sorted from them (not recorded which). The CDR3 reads CASSYPDLLDEQFF. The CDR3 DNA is TGTGCCAGCAGTTACCCGGACTTGTTGGATGAGCAGTTCTTC.